A few counts support the clone carrying this T cell receptor beta chain. The data are from a study of molecular identifiers for immune sequencing clone quantification. The wider study: Four of five RNA aliquots from around 20,000 or 100,000 naive CD8 T cells were sequenced.

With listed TCR primers and previously described methods, bulk TCR libraries were prepared. In TCRdb, the PCR reads were re-called with MiXCR into one record per CDR3 protein. Seen here are roughly 630,000 distinct CDR3 sequences, about 25% observed once, and the top ten hold approximately 0.75%. Source material for naive CD8 libraries was roughly 18,000 to 1,000,000 sorted cells, with 10%, 30% or 50% RNA. CDR1 LNHDA and CDR2 SQIVND come from the germline V gene (reference sequence). Between the trimmed V and J ends, which lost 3 bases and 2 bases, there was a span of 8 bases. There are 13 residues in the CDR3.

Material for sequencing was naive CD8+ T cells from blood, with Jurkat cell RNA spiked in. Subset described: FACS-sorted CD8+CD4-CCR7+CD45RA+ naive T cells. The chain is built from TRBV19 and TRBJ2-7; D may be TRBD1 (5 bases). The receptor was isolated from a human donor in good health. Some libraries in this study had Jurkat cell RNA spiked in. The CDR3 DNA reads as TGTGCCAGTAGTATGGCAGGGCCCTACGAGCAGTACTTC. It yields the protein CASSMAGPYEQYF.